Shown below are 27 T cell receptor beta chains from a single sample sequenced in a study of T-cell memory formation after mild COVID-19. TCRdb fed the 5' RACE reads into MiXCR, producing one record per CDR3 protein. The sample lists 290,000 or so distinct CDR3 sequences, roughly a fifth seen once, with around 21% in the top ten. Material for sequencing was PBMCs or a T cell subset sorted from them (not recorded which). The receptors were gathered from a man between 18 and 29 years old who had mild COVID-19 (a few samples of this study predate the infection). Cell type and time point are not known.

This sequence joins TRBV12-3 or TRBV12-4 and TRBJ1-2, with D possibly being TRBD1 (5 bases). The CDR3 totals 13 residues. Trimming shortened V by 6 bases and J by 8 bases, and 16 bases separated the two germline ends. The DNA for the CDR3 is TGTGCCAGCAGCTATTCCGGGGGAGGCGGCTACACCTTC. This sequence encodes CASSYSGGGGYTF.

This clonotype was seen a handful of times. V gene TRBV2 combines with J gene TRBJ2-3; 7 nucleotides match TRBD1. V was clipped by 6 bases and J by 6 bases; unmatched bases: 6. Germline V gene lookup returns CDR1 SNHLY and CDR2 FYNNEI. The CDR3 totals 13 residues. CDR3 nucleotides: TGTGCCAGCAGGGGGACAGTGTTGGATACGCAGTATTTT. Its translation is CASRGTVLDTQYF.

This clonotype has a count of ten or more. The chain is built from TRBV12-3 or TRBV12-4 and TRBJ2-3, with D possibly TRBD2 on 7 matching bases. The CDR3 length is 16 residues. Trimming left V 5 bases short and J 0 bases short, with 15 bases between. The CDR3 DNA is TGTGCCAGCAGTCCCCTGCGGGGGCCTAGCACAGATACGCAGTATTTT. It yields the protein CASSPLRGPSTDTQYF.

This clonotype turned up a few times. The chain recombines TRBV6-1 with TRBJ1-1; D remains ambiguous. The germline V gene encodes CDR1 MNHNS and CDR2 SASEGT. V lost 1 base to trimming and J lost 3 bases, with 9 bases between them. CDR3 length: 14 residues. CDR3 amino acids: CASSEGWGDTEAFF. CDR3 in DNA: TGTGCCAGCAGTGAAGGATGGGGTGACACTGAAGCTTTCTTT.

This chain uses TRBV7-9 with TRBJ1-5; tentatively, D is TRBD1 (5 bases). The CDR3 sequence is 15 residues long. The V end was cut by 3 bases, the J end by 3 bases, with 12 bases between. Looked up from germline, CDR1 is SEHNR and CDR2 is FQNEAQ (reference sequence). The CDR3: CASSFGGGPNQPQHF. CDR3 nucleotides: TGTGCCAGCAGCTTTGGGGGGGGTCCCAATCAGCCCCAGCATTTT.

This clonotype was recorded a few times. The chain is built from TRBV6-5 and TRBJ2-3, with D hard to call. The CDR3 length is 14 residues. Trimming took off 4 bases at V and 2 bases at J, with 10 bases between the two ends. CDR1 and CDR2 from the germline V gene are MNHEY and SVGAGI. The DNA for the CDR3 is TGTGCCAGCAGTTCGTCTTTTCACACAGATACGCAGTATTTT. Translated: CASSSSFHTDTQYF.

This clonotype was observed a few times. V gene TRBV15 combines with J gene TRBJ2-7; no reliable D call. The CDR3 has 12 residues. Germline CDR1 LNHNV, CDR2 YYDKDF (reference sequence). The germline V and J ends were trimmed by 0 bases and 1 base, with 1 base remaining between them. This chain's CDR3 is CATSRDSYEQYV. The CDR3 coding sequence is TGTGCCACCAGCAGAGATTCCTACGAGCAGTACGTC.

This clonotype was counted a few times. The chain couples TRBV9 to TRBJ2-3; 8 nucleotides agree with TRBD2. This CDR3 region has 16 residues. J was trimmed by 2 bases and V by 1 base; bases with no gene match: 6. Per germline, CDR1 SGDLS and CDR2 YYNGEE. The CDR3 DNA reads TGTGCCAGCAGCGTATCAGGCGGGGGGCCCACAGATACGCAGTATTTT. This codes for CASSVSGGGPTDTQYF.

This clonotype was counted a few times. The J gene is TRBJ2-3, the V gene TRBV24-1; D is ambiguous. CDR3 length equals 15 residues. Germline assignment: CDR1 KGHDR and CDR2 SFDVKD. Trimming pared 5 bases from V and 1 base from J, leaving 12 bases between. The CDR3 reads CATSGQDAGTDTQYF. For the CDR3, the DNA is TGTGCCACCAGTGGCCAAGATGCCGGCACAGATACGCAGTATTTT.

This sequence joins TRBV7-7 and TRBJ1-1; D is undetermined. The CDR3 length is 13 residues. V lost 5 bases to trimming and J lost 0 bases, with 7 bases between them. Germline V gives CDR1 SSHAT, CDR2 FNYEAQ (reference sequence). Here the CDR3 reads CASSQEMNTEAFF. In nucleotides, the CDR3 is TGTGCCAGCAGCCAAGAGATGAACACTGAAGCTTTCTTT.

The chain is built from TRBV20-1 and TRBJ2-2; no firm D call. Trimming pared 0 bases from V and 3 bases from J, leaving 8 bases between. The CDR3 runs 14 residues. In germline, CDR1 is DFQATT, CDR2 SNEGSKA (reference sequence). The CDR3 DNA is TGCAGTGCTAGAGATTCCCCGTACACCGGGGAGCTGTTTTTT. Amino acid sequence: CSARDSPYTGELFF.

This clonotype showed up just once. As DNA, the CDR3 is TGTGCCAGCAGACCCCTTCTAGCGGGGGTCAGGAAAGATACGCAGTATTTT. This translates into CASRPLLAGVRKDTQYF. The rearrangement uses TRBV4-2 and TRBJ2-3, with 10 bases aligning to TRBD2. CDR3 length: 17 amino acids. V trimming: 6 bases; J trimming: 5 bases; junction bases outside the gene matches: 14. Germline CDR1 reads LGHNA; CDR2 reads YNFKEQ.

The table lists this clonotype with many counts. This chain uses TRBV4-1 with TRBJ1-5, with 9 bases fitting TRBD1. Looked up from germline, CDR1 is MGHRA and CDR2 is YSYEKL. Trimming at V came to 1 base and at J to 7 bases, leaving 8 bases not matched to a gene. This CDR3 region has 16 residues. CDR3 in amino acids: CASSQGPTGGWQPQHF. For the CDR3, the DNA is TGCGCCAGCAGCCAAGGCCCCACAGGGGGCTGGCAGCCCCAGCATTTT.

The V and J genes are TRBV12-3 or TRBV12-4 and TRBJ1-2; 7 positions agree with TRBD1. The V segment lost 3 bases and the J segment 3 bases; nucleotides outside the gene matches: 19. This CDR3 contains 19 residues. The CDR3 sequence: CASSFPLTGAVFGYYGYTF. The CDR3, as DNA: TGTGCCAGCAGTTTCCCTCTCACAGGGGCGGTGTTCGGCTACTATGGCTACACCTTC.

The V call is TRBV21-1, the J call TRBJ2-7; the table names TRBD1, a call not compared with the DNA. TRBV21-1 is given as a pseudogene. This CDR3 spans 11 amino acids. CDR3 protein: CASTGGYEQYV. DNA of the CDR3: TGTGCCAGCACAGGGGGCTACGAGCAGTACGTC.

This clonotype was seen only a few times. The rearrangement joins TRBV4-1 to TRBJ2-4; maybe TRBD1 (6 bases). The CDR3 extends over 18 amino acids. The germline V and J ends were trimmed by 0 bases and 3 bases, with 18 bases remaining between them. CDR1 MGHRA and CDR2 YSYEKL come from the germline V gene. The DNA of the CDR3 is TGCGCCAGCAGCCAAGATGATCCAGGGGCGTCGGGCAAAAACATTCAGTACTTC. Its translation is CASSQDDPGASGKNIQYF.

This clonotype came up a few times. The chain combines TRBV14 with TRBJ1-1; D call uncertain. The CDR3 is made up of 13 amino acids. CDR1 SGHDN and CDR2 FVKESK come from the germline V gene. V was clipped by 1 base and J by 0 bases, with 3 bases between them. CDR3 bases: TGTGCCAGCAGCCAAGCACTGAACACTGAAGCTTTCTTT. Translated, it gives CASSQALNTEAFF. The complete variable domain, with remaining parts taken from reference TRBV14 and TRBJ1-1, reads EAGVTQFPSHSVIEKGQTVTLRCDPISGHDNLYWYRRVMGKEIKFLLHFVKESKQDESGMPNNRFLAERTGGTYSTLKVQPAELEDSGVYFCASSQALNTEAFFGQGTRLTVV.

The chain couples TRBV12-3 or TRBV12-4 to TRBJ1-2; D uncertain. Trimming stripped 3 bases from V and 4 bases from J, with 9 bases between. CDR3 length: 13 amino acids. The CDR3 DNA reads as TGTGCCAGCAGTTTCTCCAGGCGCTATGGCTACACCTTC. This gives the protein CASSFSRRYGYTF.

The sample holds a few counts of this clonotype. The V call is TRBV6-5, the J call TRBJ2-3, with D tentatively TRBD1 (5 bases). The CDR3 totals 14 residues. The germline V gene encodes CDR1 MNHEY and CDR2 SVGAGI. V was trimmed by 6 bases and J by 6 bases, leaving 16 bases between them. The CDR3 sequence: CASSLRVKGDTQYF. CDR3 DNA sequence: TGTGCCAGCAGCTTACGGGTCAAGGGGGATACGCAGTATTTT.

The chain links TRBV12-3 or TRBV12-4 to TRBJ2-2; tentatively, D is TRBD2 (5 bases). This CDR3 has 13 amino acids. The germline V and J ends were trimmed by 5 bases and 8 bases, with 12 bases remaining between them. The CDR3 DNA sequence: TGTGCCAGCAGTCTCCTAGCTAGGGGGGAGCTGTTTTTT. This encodes CASSLLARGELFF.

This clonotype has a count of ten or more. The genes are TRBV7-9 and TRBJ1-5; D remains unclear. CDR1 and CDR2 (germline): SEHNR, FQNEAQ (reference sequence). V gave up 1 base and J gave up 5 bases, with 9 bases separating them. The CDR3 extends over 14 amino acids. The CDR3 is CASSLGETHQPQHF. CDR3 in DNA: TGTGCCAGCAGCTTAGGGGAGACCCATCAGCCCCAGCATTTT. Drawing the rest from reference TRBV7-9 and TRBJ1-5, the complete variable domain is DTGVSQNPRHKITKRGQNVTFRCDPISEHNRLYWYRQTLGQGPEFLTYFQNEAQLEKSRLLSDRFSAERPKGSFSTLEIQRTEQGDSAMYLCASSLGETHQPQHFGDGTRLSIL.

This clonotype was seen ten or more times. The chain uses TRBV5-1 and TRBJ2-5; tentative D call: TRBD2 (7 bases). The V gene's germline CDR1 is SGHRS and CDR2 YFSETQ. The V gene lost 2 bases and the J gene lost 10 bases, with 21 bases spanning the gap. This CDR3 is built from 15 residues. The CDR3 reads CASSFAAGAQRDQYF. In nucleotides, the CDR3 is TGCGCCAGCAGCTTCGCGGCGGGGGCCCAACGGGACCAGTACTTC.

This clonotype was found a few times. V and J are TRBV7-8 and TRBJ2-3; 11 bases are shared with TRBD2. CDR1 is SGHVS and CDR2 is FQNEAQ in the germline V gene. J gave up 0 bases and V 2 bases, and 7 bases lay outside the gene matches. CDR3 length: 18 amino acids. The CDR3 spells CASSLFASGGISTDTQYF. The CDR3 nucleotides read TGTGCCAGCAGCTTATTCGCTAGCGGGGGGATTAGCACAGATACGCAGTATTTT.

This clonotype was observed a handful of times. The rearrangement links TRBV7-8 to TRBJ1-5; unclear D gene. Germline V gene data show CDR1 as SGHVS and CDR2 as FQNEAQ. The CDR3 covers 15 residues. The V end lost 1 base, the J end lost 3 bases, and 10 bases lay between the germline ends. The CDR3 DNA reads as TGTGCCAGCAGCTTAGTGGTCGGAGTCAATCAGCCCCAGCATTTT. This translates into CASSLVVGVNQPQHF.

The V and J genes are TRBV7-2 and TRBJ2-7; 15 bases fit TRBD2. Germline assignment: CDR1 SGHTA and CDR2 FQGNSA. V trimming: 5 bases; J trimming: 6 bases; junction bases outside the gene matches: 5. The CDR3 is 15 residues long. This chain's CDR3 is CASSRTSGGVLEQYF. In DNA form, the CDR3 reads TGTGCCAGCAGCAGGACTAGCGGGGGGGTGCTCGAGCAGTACTTC.

A few counts support this clonotype. V gene TRBV20-1 combines with J gene TRBJ2-3; D gene ambiguous. CDR1 and CDR2 from the germline V gene are DFQATT and SNEGSKA (reference sequence). The CDR3 totals 16 residues. V shed 0 bases and J shed 5 bases, with 18 bases lying between them. CDR3: CSARDLGQWAGDTQYF. In nucleotides, the CDR3 is TGCAGTGCTAGAGATTTAGGGCAATGGGCTGGAGATACGCAGTATTTT.

This clonotype was recorded many times. The chain combines TRBV28 with TRBJ2-1, with 11 bases lining up with TRBD2. V lost 5 bases and J lost 8; bases outside the gene matches: 11. CDR3 length: 16 amino acids. The germline gives CDR1 MDHEN, CDR2 SYDVKM. CDR3 sequence (DNA): TGTGCCAGCAGTCCCCCCCCTAGCGGGGGGACCCATGAGCAGTTCTTC. It codes for CASSPPPSGGTHEQFF.